This TCR beta chain was found in a study of shared clonotypes between healthy human individuals. On this clone itself: Its antigen remains unknown.

This table comes from immunoSEQ multiplex PCR, and its TCRdb copy is limited to in-frame clones, with some not included. The table includes some 2,000,000 clones, 90% to 97% detected once. Study results and limitations: Clonotype sharing across a handful of donors was observed for around 5% of naive CD4 clonotypes.

V was pared by 10 bases and J by 2 bases, with 5 bases of the junction left unmatched. CDR3 length: 14 amino acids. CDR1 is ENHRY, CDR2 SYGVKD, per germline. The sequencing sample was made of naive CD4+ T cells sorted from blood. As for subset: CD45RA+ positively selected. The V gene is TRBV10-3, the J gene TRBJ2-3, with 11 bases lining up with TRBD2. The sequence was obtained from a young man in good health. The chain's CDR3 is CATSSGGITDTQYF. The CDR3 DNA is TGTGCCACATCTAGCGGGGGGATCACAGATACGCAGTATTTT.